The clone carrying this T cell receptor (beta chain) appeared a few times. The sample is drawn from a study of patients and donors after allogeneic stem cell transplantation. The CDR3 consists of 15 residues. V was trimmed by 3 bases and J by 4 bases, leaving 18 bases between them. Germline V gives CDR1 SQVTM, CDR2 ANQGSEA. TCRdb passed the RT-PCR reads through MiXCR, listing each CDR3 protein once. This table holds roughly 940,000 distinct CDR3 sequences, more than 15% found once. The receptor was isolated from a human donor who was either an allogeneic HSCT recipient or a stem cell or donor lymphocyte infusion donor (not recorded which). It is not recorded whose cells these are; they may come from a transplant donor. The chain recombines TRBV29-1 with TRBJ1-2; a weak D match, TRBD1 (6 bases). Source material: blood, either unsorted or a sorted T cell fraction (not recorded which). CDR3 sequence reads: CSVDAGASRSYGYTF. In DNA form, the CDR3 reads TGCAGCGTTGATGCAGGGGCCAGCAGGTCCTATGGCTACACCTTC. The variable domain in full, with the rest retrieved from reference TRBV29-1 and TRBJ1-2, is SAVISQKPSRDICQRGTSLTIQCQVDSQVTMMFWYRQQPGQSLTLIATANQGSEATYESGFVIDKFPISRPNLTFSTLTVSNMSPEDSSIYLCSVDAGASRSYGYTFGSGTRLTVV.